A selection of T cell receptor beta chains follows, all from one sample in a study of beta chain features in type 1 diabetes. Here immunoSEQ multiplex PCR was the method, and the copy in TCRdb shows in-frame clones only, minus some. The sample has 35,000 to 45,000 clones, around 60% seen once; the top ten hold 2% to 2.5%. Sequencing used Tregs from blood. The source is a woman aged 25 to 39 in good health. Both conserved end residues are part of each CDR3. D genes are given only for firm matches. Not every row has a clone size; where given, it reads once, few, many or a size class.

>TRBD1|TRBJ1-4|TRBV7-9|medium-sized
TGTGCCAGCAGCTGGACTTCCGGGACAGGTGACGGAAAACTGTTTTTT
CASSWTSGTGDGKLFF
>NA|TRBJ2-1|TRBV7-8|once
TGTGCCAGCAGCCCCCACGGTGGGGCATACAATGAGCAGTTCTTC
CASSPHGGAYNEQFF
>TRBD1|TRBJ2-1|TRBV11-1|few
TGTGCCAGCAGCTTAGGGACAAATACAGGGGGTTCCTACAATGAGCAGTTCTTC
CASSLGTNTGGSYNEQFF
>NA|TRBJ2-5|TRBV5-5|NA
TGCGCCAGCAGCCTTGGACTGGGGGAGACCCAGTACTTC
CASSLGLGETQYF
>TRBD2|TRBJ2-1|TRBV28|NA
TGTGCCAGCAGTTCATTAGCGGGGCCATACAATGAGCAGTTCTTC
CASSSLAGPYNEQFF
>NA|TRBJ2-6|TRBV9|NA
TGTGCCAGCAGCAAAGGGGAAGTATCTGGGGCCAACGTCCTGACTTTC
CASSKGEVSGANVLTF
>NA|TRBJ1-4|TRBV19|few
TGTGCCAGTAGGCTAATCTTCGGATCATCGGGGGAAAAACTGTTTTTT
CASRLIFGSSGEKLFF
>NA|TRBJ2-2|TRBV18|NA
TGTGCCAGCTCACCAATACTAGAGGACACCGGGGAGCTGTTTTTT
CASSPILEDTGELFF
>NA|TRBJ2-1|TRBV27|once
TGTGCCAGCAGTTTGAGGACAGCCTACAATGAGCAGTTCTTC
CASSLRTAYNEQFF
>NA|TRBJ2-1|TRBV21-1|NA
TGTGCCAGCAGCAAAGGCGGCGGGAGTACGGCCAATGAGCAGTTCTTC
CASSKGGGSTANEQFF
>NA|TRBJ2-1|TRBV7-2|NA
TGTGCCAGCAGCTTAGAGGGAGGAGTGGAGAGCTCCTACAATGAGCAGTTCTTC
CASSLEGGVESSYNEQFF
>TRBD1|TRBJ1-2|TRBV28|NA
TGTGCCAGCAGTTTATGGGATACCGGGACAGCTGGCTACACCTTC
CASSLWDTGTAGYTF
>NA|TRBJ2-5|TRBV5-1|NA
TGCGCCAGCAGCTTGGTTGGACAGTTGGAGACCCAGTACTTC
CASSLVGQLETQYF
>NA|TRBJ1-1|TRBV19|NA
TGTGCCAGTAGTATTATTTTTGCAGGCACTGAAGCTTTCTTT
CASSIIFAGTEAFF
>TRBD2|TRBJ2-1|TRBV7-9|NA
TGTGCCAGCACCGGGCGGGGGTCCTACAATGAGCAGTTCTTC
CASTGRGSYNEQFF
>TRBD1|TRBJ1-2|TRBV30|NA
TGTGCCTGGACCGGGACAGATAGAAACTATGGCTACACCTTC
CAWTGTDRNYGYTF
>NA|TRBJ1-1|TRBV5-4|NA
TGTGCCAGCATCCCCTCCGCGGGGAGGGCAATGAACACTGAAGCTTTCTTT
CASIPSAGRAMNTEAFF
>TRBD2|TRBJ2-5|TRBV9|NA
TGTGCCAGCAGCGAGCGGGGGGCACCCCCGGAGACCCAGTACTTC
CASSERGAPPETQYF
>NA|TRBJ2-3|TRBV7-2|few
TGTGCCAGCAGGGGATCGGACTCGGATTACACAGATACGCAGTATTTT
CASRGSDSDYTDTQYF
>NA|TRBJ2-7|TRBV28|NA
TGTGCCAGCAGCACCCCGGGACATACCTCCGAGCAGTACTTC
CASSTPGHTSEQYF
>NA|TRBJ1-5|TRBV11-2|NA
TGTGCCAGCAGCTTATCCGGAGATCAGCCCCAGCATTTT
CASSLSGDQPQHF
>TRBD1|TRBJ2-7|TRBV7-2|NA
TGTGCCAGCAGCTTAGCGGGACAGGGGTCAACCTACGAGCAGTACTTC
CASSLAGQGSTYEQYF
>TRBD1|TRBJ1-2|TRBV18|NA
TGTGCCAGCTCACCAACCTCCGCACAGGGGTACTATGGCTACACCTTC
CASSPTSAQGYYGYTF
>NA|TRBJ1-4|TRBV2|NA
TGTGCCAGCAGTGAGCAACAGACAACTAATGAAAAACTGTTTTTT
CASSEQQTTNEKLFF
>TRBD1|TRBJ1-1|TRBV5-1|NA
TGCGCCAGCGGCAGGACAGGGAAGACTGAAGCTTTCTTT
CASGRTGKTEAFF
>TRBD1|TRBJ1-4|TRBV11-1|NA
TGTGCCAGCAGCCGACAGGGGACCACTAATGAAAAACTGTTTTTT
CASSRQGTTNEKLFF
>NA|TRBJ2-7|TRBV5-6|NA
TGTGCCAGCAGCTTTCCGCCTAGTTCCTACGAGCAGTACTTC
CASSFPPSSYEQYF
>NA|TRBJ2-5|TRBV7-2|NA
TGTGCCAGCAGCTCAGGGGAAGCGACCCAGTACTTC
CASSSGEATQYF
>TRBD2|TRBJ2-5|TRBV7-2|NA
TGTGCCAGCAGCTTAGTGGTACTAGCGGGAGGAGGGGGAGAGACCCAGTACTTC
CASSLVVLAGGGGETQYF
>NA|TRBJ2-5|TRBV5-1|NA
TGCGCCAGCAGCTTGGCCAGAGAGACCCAGTACTTC
CASSLARETQYF
>NA|TRBJ2-3|TRBV7-6|NA
TGTGCCAGCAGCTCCACTCCCAGCACAGATACGCAGTATTTT
CASSSTPSTDTQYF
>NA|TRBJ2-5|TRBV5-4|NA
TGTGCCAGCAGCCCCGGTTTAGAGACCCAGTACTTC
CASSPGLETQYF
>NA|TRBJ1-1|TRBV6-5|NA
TGTGCCAGCAGTTACTCGAACAGAATGAACACTGAAGCTTTCTTT
CASSYSNRMNTEAFF
>NA|TRBJ2-5|TRBV7-7|NA
TGTGCTAGCAGCCGTAAGGGCGGGGTGATAGAGACCCAGTACTTC
CASSRKGGVIETQYF
>NA|TRBJ2-7|TRBV5-1|NA
TGCGCCAGCAGCTTGGTTACGGACTACGAGCAGTACTTC
CASSLVTDYEQYF
>NA|TRBJ2-7|TRBV18|NA
TGTGCCAGCTCACCAGGGGAGAGAAGGGAGCAGTACTTC
CASSPGERREQYF
>TRBD2|TRBJ2-1|TRBV27|NA
TGTGCCAGCAGTTTATCGGTGCGGGAGGGGCACAATGAGCAGTTCTTC
CASSLSVREGHNEQFF
>TRBD1|TRBJ2-3|TRBV6-6|NA
TGTGCCAGCAGTGTTGGGACAGGGGGCGGCACAGATACGCAGTATTTT
CASSVGTGGGTDTQYF
>TRBD1|TRBJ2-7|TRBV5-1|once
TGCGCCAGCAGCCCCGGGACAGTGGGCTCCTACGAGCAGTACTTC
CASSPGTVGSYEQYF
>TRBD2|TRBJ2-7|TRBV7-2|NA
TGTGCCAGCAGCTTAGCGTCCCTGACTAGCGAAGAGCAGTACTTC
CASSLASLTSEEQYF
>NA|TRBJ2-3|TRBV19|NA
NA
CASSLRAGTRSDTQYF
>NA|TRBJ1-5|TRBV6-5|once
TGTGCCAGCAGTTCGGGGGGGCTGAGCAATCAGCCCCAGCATTTT
CASSSGGLSNQPQHF
>NA|TRBJ1-1|TRBV10-3|NA
TGTGCCTCGGGATGGGGGAACACTGAAGCTTTCTTT
CASGWGNTEAFF
>NA|TRBJ2-3|TRBV6-6|NA
TGTGCCAGCAGTTACTCGGAGACTTTCTCCCTCGGGCAGTATTTT
CASSYSETFSLGQYF
>TRBD2|TRBJ2-5|TRBV5-4|medium-sized
TGTGCCAGCAGCACACTAGCGGGAGGACAAGAGACCCAGTACTTC
CASSTLAGGQETQYF
>TRBD1|TRBJ2-5|TRBV5-1|NA
TGCGCCAGCAGCCCTGGACAGGTCGAGACCCAGTACTTC
CASSPGQVETQYF
>TRBD1|TRBJ2-5|TRBV18|NA
TGTGCCAGCTCACCACCACGTGGGACAGGTGACCAAGAGACCCAGTACTTC
CASSPPRGTGDQETQYF
>TRBD1|TRBJ1-1|TRBV6-1|NA
TGTGCCAGCAGTCAAAGACAGGGGATGGGCACTGAAGCTTTCTTT
CASSQRQGMGTEAFF
>TRBD2|TRBJ2-6|TRBV7-2|NA
TGTGCCAGCAGCTTAGCGGGCGGGAGGGCCTTTGGGGCCAACGTCCTGACTTTC
CASSLAGGRAFGANVLTF
>NA|TRBJ2-2|TRBV19|NA
TGTGCCAGTAGTATTCCCACAGGCACGGACACCGGGGAGCTGTTTTTT
CASSIPTGTDTGELFF
>TRBD1|TRBJ2-7|TRBV5-4|NA
TGTGCCAGCAGCATGGACAGGGTTTACGAGCAGTACTTC
CASSMDRVYEQYF
>TRBD2|TRBJ2-7|TRBV7-9|few
TGTGCCAGCAGCTTCGGGTTAGCGGGAGGCCACAACTCCTACGAGCAGTACTTC
CASSFGLAGGHNSYEQYF
>TRBD1|TRBJ1-6|TRBV2|NA
TGTGCCAGCAGTGAAGCGCTGGGACAGGGCTATAATTCACCCCTCCACTTT
CASSEALGQGYNSPLHF
>TRBD1|TRBJ2-7|TRBV7-9|few
TGTGCCAGCAGCTTAGGGACAGGTATCTACGAGCAGTACTTC
CASSLGTGIYEQYF
>NA|TRBJ2-5|TRBV7-2|few
TGTGCCAGCAGCATAGGGACACCACAAGAGACCCAGTACTTC
CASSIGTPQETQYF
>TRBD2|TRBJ2-7|TRBV19|once
TGTGCCAGTAGTATAGCGTCTAGCGGGCCCTACGAGCAGTACTTC
CASSIASSGPYEQYF